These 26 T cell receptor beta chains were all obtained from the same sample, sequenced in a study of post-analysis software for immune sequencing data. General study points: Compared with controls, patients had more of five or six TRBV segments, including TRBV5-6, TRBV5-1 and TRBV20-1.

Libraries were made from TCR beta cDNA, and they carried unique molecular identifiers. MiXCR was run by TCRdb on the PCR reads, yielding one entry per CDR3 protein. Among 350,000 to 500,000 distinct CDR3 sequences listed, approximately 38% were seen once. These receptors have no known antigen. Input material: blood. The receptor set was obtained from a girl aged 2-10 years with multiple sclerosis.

The CDR3 coding sequence is TGCAGTACTCCTAGCGGGGGCCTCTCCTACAATGAGCAGTTCTTC. The encoded protein is CSTPSGGLSYNEQFF. This rearrangement joins TRBV20-1 to TRBJ2-1, with 10 positions matching TRBD2. CDR3 size: 15 residues. The germline V gene encodes CDR1 DFQATT and CDR2 SNEGSKA (reference sequence). The J segment lost 0 bases and the V segment lost 8 bases, leaving 7 bases of the junction unmatched.

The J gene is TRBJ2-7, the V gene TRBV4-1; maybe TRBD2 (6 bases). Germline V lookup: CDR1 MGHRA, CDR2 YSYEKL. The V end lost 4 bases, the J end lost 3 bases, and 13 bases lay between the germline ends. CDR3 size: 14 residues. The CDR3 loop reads CASSLAGKNYEQYF. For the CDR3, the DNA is TGCGCCAGCAGCCTCGCGGGGAAAAACTACGAGCAGTACTTC.

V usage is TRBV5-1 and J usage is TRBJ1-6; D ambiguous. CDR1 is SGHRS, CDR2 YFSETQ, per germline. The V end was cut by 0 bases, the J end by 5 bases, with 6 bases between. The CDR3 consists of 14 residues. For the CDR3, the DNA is TGCGCCAGCAGCTTGGCGGGAAATAATTCACCCCTCCACTTT. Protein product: CASSLAGNNSPLHF.

CDR3 region: CASSSPLDRPDTQYF. The CDR3 DNA is TGTGCCAGCAGCTCCCCCCTTGACCGGCCCGATACGCAGTATTTT. The rearrangement links TRBV12-3 or TRBV12-4 to TRBJ2-3, with D uncertain. The CDR3 covers 15 residues. Trimming cost V 6 bases and J 6 bases, with 19 bases left between them.

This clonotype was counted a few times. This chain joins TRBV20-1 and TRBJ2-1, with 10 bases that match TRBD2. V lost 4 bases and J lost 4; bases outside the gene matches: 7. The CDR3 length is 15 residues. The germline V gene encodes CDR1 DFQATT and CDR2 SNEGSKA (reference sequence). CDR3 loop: CSAIRGLADYNEQFF. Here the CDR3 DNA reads TGCAGTGCTATTCGAGGACTAGCGGATTACAATGAGCAGTTCTTC.

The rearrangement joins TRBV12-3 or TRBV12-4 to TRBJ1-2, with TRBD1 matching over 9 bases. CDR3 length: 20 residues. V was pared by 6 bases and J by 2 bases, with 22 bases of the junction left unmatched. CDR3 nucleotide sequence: TGTGCCAGCAGCCTGCGGGCTCTAGGGACAGGGAAAGGGGGAAACTATGGCTACACCTTC. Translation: CASSLRALGTGKGGNYGYTF.

Written as DNA, the CDR3 is TGTGCCAGCAGTTTAAGGGCACTTGCTAATTGGGCTTTCTTT. This translates into CASSLRALANWAFF. The chain is built from TRBV12-3 or TRBV12-4 and TRBJ1-1; D not resolved. This CDR3 region has 14 residues. Between the trimmed V and J ends, which lost 2 bases and 11 bases, there was a span of 18 bases.

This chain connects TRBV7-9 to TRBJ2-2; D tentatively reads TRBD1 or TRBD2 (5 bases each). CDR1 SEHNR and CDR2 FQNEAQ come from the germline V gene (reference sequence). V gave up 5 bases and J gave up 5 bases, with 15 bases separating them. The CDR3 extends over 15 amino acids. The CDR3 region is CASSTGRWGTGELFF. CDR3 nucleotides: TGTGCCAGCAGCACGGGACGTTGGGGGACCGGGGAGCTGTTTTTT. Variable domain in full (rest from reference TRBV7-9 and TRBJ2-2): DTGVSQNPRHKITKRGQNVTFRCDPISEHNRLYWYRQTLGQGPEFLTYFQNEAQLEKSRLLSDRFSAERPKGSFSTLEIQRTEQGDSAMYLCASSTGRWGTGELFFGEGSRLTVL.

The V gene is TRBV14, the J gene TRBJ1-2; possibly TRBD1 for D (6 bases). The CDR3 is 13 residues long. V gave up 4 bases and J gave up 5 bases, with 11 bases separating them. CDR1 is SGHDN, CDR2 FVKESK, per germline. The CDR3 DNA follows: TGTGCCAGCAGCCGTTTAGGGGGATATGGCTACACCTTC. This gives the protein CASSRLGGYGYTF.

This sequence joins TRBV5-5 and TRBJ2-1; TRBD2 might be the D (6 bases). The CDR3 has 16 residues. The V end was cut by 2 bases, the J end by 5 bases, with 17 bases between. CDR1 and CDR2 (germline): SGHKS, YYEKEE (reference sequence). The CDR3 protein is CASSFGLYGGNNEQFF. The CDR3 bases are TGTGCCAGCAGCTTTGGACTATACGGCGGGAACAATGAGCAGTTCTTC.

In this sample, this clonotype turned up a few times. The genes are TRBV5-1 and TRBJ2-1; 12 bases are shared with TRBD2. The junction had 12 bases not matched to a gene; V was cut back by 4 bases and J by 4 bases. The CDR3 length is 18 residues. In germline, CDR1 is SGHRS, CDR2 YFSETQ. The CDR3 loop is CASSRTSGGLIIYNEQFF. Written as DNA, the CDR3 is TGCGCCAGCAGCCGCACTAGCGGGGGGCTCATTATTTACAATGAGCAGTTCTTC.

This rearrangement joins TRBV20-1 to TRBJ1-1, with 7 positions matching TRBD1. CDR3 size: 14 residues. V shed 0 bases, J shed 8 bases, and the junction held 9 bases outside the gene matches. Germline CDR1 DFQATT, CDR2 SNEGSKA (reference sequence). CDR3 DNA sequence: TGCAGTGCTAGAGATCCTACGGGACAGCTCGAAGCTTTCTTT. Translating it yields CSARDPTGQLEAFF.

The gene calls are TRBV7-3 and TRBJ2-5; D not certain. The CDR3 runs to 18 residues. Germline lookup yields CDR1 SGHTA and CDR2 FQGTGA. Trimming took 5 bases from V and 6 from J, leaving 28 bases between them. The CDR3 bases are TGTGCCAGCAGCCCACAACTAAGAACGTCTAAGAGTACGAAGACCCAGTACTTC. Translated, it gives CASSPQLRTSKSTKTQYF.

In DNA form, the CDR3 reads TGTGCCAGCATGCTGGATGCCCCACAATTCACTCAGGGGACCCAGTACTTC. This gives the protein CASMLDAPQFTQGTQYF. The chain carries TRBV2 and TRBJ2-7; TRBD1 might be the D (5 bases). The DNA end is a closer match to TRBJ2-5, so the J assignment may be wrong. Germline V lookup: CDR1 SNHLY, CDR2 FYNNEI. The CDR3 has 17 amino acids.

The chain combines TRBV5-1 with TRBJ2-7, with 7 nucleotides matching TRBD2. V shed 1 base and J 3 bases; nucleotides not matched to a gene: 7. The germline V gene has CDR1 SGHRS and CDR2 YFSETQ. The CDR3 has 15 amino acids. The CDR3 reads CASSLNAGVGYEQYF. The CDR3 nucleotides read TGCGCCAGCAGCTTGAATGCGGGAGTCGGCTACGAGCAGTACTTC.

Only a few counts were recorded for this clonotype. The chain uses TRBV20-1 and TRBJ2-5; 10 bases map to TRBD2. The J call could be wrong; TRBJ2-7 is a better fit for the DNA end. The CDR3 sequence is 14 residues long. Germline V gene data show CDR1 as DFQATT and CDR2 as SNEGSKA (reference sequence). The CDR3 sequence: CSALSGRAALEQYF. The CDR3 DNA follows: TGCAGTGCTCTCAGCGGGAGGGCCGCACTCGAGCAGTACTTC.

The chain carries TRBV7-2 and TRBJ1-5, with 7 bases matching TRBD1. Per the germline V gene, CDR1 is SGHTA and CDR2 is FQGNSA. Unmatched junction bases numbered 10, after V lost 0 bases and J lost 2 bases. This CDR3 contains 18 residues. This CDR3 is CASSLAWSGGIGNQPQHF. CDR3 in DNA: TGTGCCAGCAGCTTAGCATGGTCAGGGGGGATCGGCAATCAGCCCCAGCATTTT.

CDR3 in amino acids: CASRNRGSTDTQYF. The CDR3 bases are TGTGCCAGCAGAAACAGGGGAAGCACAGATACGCAGTATTTT. V and J are TRBV6-1 and TRBJ2-3, with 7 bases that match TRBD1. From germline, CDR1 is MNHNS and CDR2 SASEGT. This CDR3 comprises 14 residues. V lost 6 bases, J lost 0 bases, and 3 bases stayed unmatched.

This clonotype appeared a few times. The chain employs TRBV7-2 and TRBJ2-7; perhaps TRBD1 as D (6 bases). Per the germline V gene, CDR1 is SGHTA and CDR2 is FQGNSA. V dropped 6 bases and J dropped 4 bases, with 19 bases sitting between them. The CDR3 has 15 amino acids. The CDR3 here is CASSPIPGVWYEQYF. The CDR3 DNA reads TGTGCCAGCAGTCCTATTCCAGGGGTTTGGTACGAGCAGTACTTC.

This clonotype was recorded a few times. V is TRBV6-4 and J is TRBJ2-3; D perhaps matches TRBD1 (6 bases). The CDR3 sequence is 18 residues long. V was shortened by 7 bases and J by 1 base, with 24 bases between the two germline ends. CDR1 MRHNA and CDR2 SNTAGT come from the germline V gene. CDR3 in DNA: TGTGCCAGCACCCGCCCTCTCCCAACAGGGCGACGCACAGATACGCAGTATTTT. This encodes CASTRPLPTGRRTDTQYF.

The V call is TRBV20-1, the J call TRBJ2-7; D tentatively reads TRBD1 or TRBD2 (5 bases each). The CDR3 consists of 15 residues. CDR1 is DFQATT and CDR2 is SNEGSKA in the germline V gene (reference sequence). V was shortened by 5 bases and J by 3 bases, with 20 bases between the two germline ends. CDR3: CSASPVGRAYYEQYF. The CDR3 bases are TGCAGTGCTTCCCCCGTGGGACGCGCATACTACGAGCAGTACTTC.

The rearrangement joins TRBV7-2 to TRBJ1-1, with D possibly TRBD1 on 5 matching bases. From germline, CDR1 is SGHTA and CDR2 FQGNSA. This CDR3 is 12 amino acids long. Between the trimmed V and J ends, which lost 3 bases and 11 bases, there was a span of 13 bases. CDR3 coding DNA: TGTGCCAGCAGCTTCCAGGGAACCCTGGCTTTCTTT. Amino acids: CASSFQGTLAFF.

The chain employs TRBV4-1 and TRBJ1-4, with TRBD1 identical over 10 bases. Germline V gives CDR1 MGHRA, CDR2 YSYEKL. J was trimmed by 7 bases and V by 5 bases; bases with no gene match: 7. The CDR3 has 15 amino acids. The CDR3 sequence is CASSVRDRGGEKLFF. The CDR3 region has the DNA TGCGCCAGCAGCGTCCGGGACAGGGGAGGTGAAAAACTGTTTTTT.

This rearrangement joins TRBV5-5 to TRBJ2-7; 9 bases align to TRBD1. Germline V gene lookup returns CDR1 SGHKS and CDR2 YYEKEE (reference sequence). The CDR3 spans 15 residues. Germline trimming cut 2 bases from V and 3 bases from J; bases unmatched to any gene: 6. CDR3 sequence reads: CASSFDRGGGYEQYF. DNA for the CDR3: TGTGCCAGCAGCTTCGACAGGGGGGGTGGCTACGAGCAGTACTTC.

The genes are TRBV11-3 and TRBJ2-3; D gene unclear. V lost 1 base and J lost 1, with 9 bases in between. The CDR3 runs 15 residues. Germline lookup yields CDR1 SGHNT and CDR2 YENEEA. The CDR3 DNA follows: TGTGCCAGCAGCTTAGGCCTCTCTCGCACAGATACGCAGTATTTT. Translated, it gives CASSLGLSRTDTQYF.

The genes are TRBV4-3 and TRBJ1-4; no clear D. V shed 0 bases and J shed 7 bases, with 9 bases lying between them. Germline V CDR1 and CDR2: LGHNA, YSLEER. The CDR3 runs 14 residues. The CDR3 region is CASSQETLSEKLFF. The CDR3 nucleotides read TGCGCCAGCAGCCAAGAAACCCTCAGTGAAAAACTGTTTTTT.